This TCR beta chain was observed in a study of blood T cell repertoires in COVID-19. Study at large: COVID-19 samples collected from the United States, Italy and Spain covered acute and convalescent phases. From T cells, B-cell-depleted T cells, or PBMCs came the material, which was cDNA or gDNA.

CDR1 is LGHDT, CDR2 YNNKEL, per germline (reference sequence). With V trimmed by 0 bases and J by 5 bases, 5 bases remained unmatched. CDR3 length equals 15 residues. Sequenced by immunoSEQ multiplex PCR; TCRdb stores in-frame clones only, minus some. This sample has some 75,000 clones, with 80% to 90% found just once. V gene TRBV3-1 (or the pseudogene TRBV3-2) combines with J gene TRBJ2-7; 9 bases line up with TRBD2. Sequences were obtained from peripheral blood. The sequence was obtained from a man aged 55 to 70 with acute or convalescent COVID-19. The DNA of the CDR3 is TGTGCCAGCAGCCAAGACTCTAGCGGGGTCCACGAGCAGTACTTC. Translation: CASSQDSSGVHEQYF.